The text below deals with one TCR beta chain. Its target is not known. The CDR3 is 16 residues long. CDR1 SGHNT and CDR2 YYREEE come from the germline V gene (reference sequence). V gave up 1 base and J gave up 5 bases, with 15 bases separating them. This sample is part of a study of shared clonotypes between healthy human individuals. The authors' processing: Because ImmunoSEQ provided only junction sequences with no quality scores, the filtering differed. Measured with immunoSEQ multiplex PCR; TCRdb has only the in-frame clones, and not every one. That table supplies the V and J calls and clone size; D and trimming were determined from the DNA. The top ten clones hold 0.3% of a sample with under 600,000 clones, roughly 98% of them seen once. Overall study findings and caveats: Four donors shared 4.5% to 6.5% of their naive CD4 clonotypes. When compared with the clonotypes that were shared by all four sorted-subset donors, the non-shared clonotypes turned out to have lower generation probabilities.

Positively selected for CCR7, the CD45RO-negative cells used as naive CD8 cells excluded terminally differentiated effector memory CD45RA+ cells. This TCR was sampled from a man aged 30 to 45 in good health. The gene calls are TRBV5-4 and TRBJ2-2, with a weak D call TRBD2 (6 bases). Sequencing was carried out using naive CD8+ T cells sorted from blood. CDR3 sequence (DNA): TGTGCCAGCAGCTTGATAGGGCAGGGAGGAACCGGGGAGCTGTTTTTT. Translation gives CASSLIGQGGTGELFF.